This passage covers 29 T cell receptor beta chains from one sample sequenced in a study of regulatory T cells in long-lasting Graves disease. Assembly of TCR beta libraries relied on iRepertoire HTBI primers together with Arm-PCR of CDR3 regions. TCRdb passed the multiplex PCR reads through MiXCR, listing each CDR3 protein once. The table lists about 440,000 distinct CDR3 sequences, about 15% of them singletons, with 16% in the top ten. Time point of the sample: newly diagnosed GD, antithyroid drugs for less than 3 months. RNA extracted from PBMCs served as the sequencing template. This sample also appeared in a second study, on T cells in Graves' hyperthyroidism and ophthalmopathy.

Sequenced here: peripheral blood mononuclear cells (PBMCs), sampled at new diagnosis, from a patient treated with antithyroid drugs. These receptors were collected from a woman in her thirties with Graves disease.

A remark on this clonotype: Because it lacks the conserved phenylalanine or tryptophan at the end, this CDR3 is likely a read error. The rearrangement joins TRBV18 to TRBJ2-7, with TRBD1 matching 9 bases. The CDR3 loop spans 17 amino acids. In germline, CDR1 is KGHSH, CDR2 LQKENI. The V segment lost 3 bases and the J segment 2 bases; nucleotides outside the gene matches: 11. CDR3 DNA: TGTGCCAGCTCACCCCGGGACAGGGTCTGGGGCACCTACGAGCAGTACCTC. Translated, it gives CASSPRDRVWGTYEQYL.

As for this clonotype: A read error may be the cause here, since a much bigger clone is one base away. The chain is built from TRBV2 and TRBJ2-7, with TRBD1 as a possible D gene (6 bases). V lost 7 bases and J lost 5, with 15 bases in between. The length of the CDR3 is 13 residues. Germline V CDR1 and CDR2: SNHLY, FYNNEI. CDR3 amino acids: CASNEVDSDEQYF. DNA of the CDR3: TGTGCCAGCAACGAGGTGGACAGCGACGAGCAGTACTTC.

Concerning this clonotype itself: A read error is possible here, since a much larger clone lies one base away. V usage is TRBV7-3 and J usage is TRBJ2-1; D assignment may be TRBD1 or TRBD2 (5 bases each). The CDR3 sequence is 14 residues long. The germline V gene has CDR1 SGHTA and CDR2 FQGTGA. The DNA for the CDR3 is TGTGTCAGCGGAGTAGGGGCCTCCTACAATGAGCAGTTCTTC. Its protein product is CVSGVGASYNEQFF.

Ten or more counts support this clonotype. V gene TRBV6-1 combines with J gene TRBJ2-7; TRBD2 aligns across 7 bases. This CDR3 comprises 18 residues. Looked up from germline, CDR1 is MNHNS and CDR2 is SASEGT. The trim removed 0 bases at V and 0 bases at J, leaving 11 bases unmatched. The CDR3 is CASSEAARLALSSYEQYF. DNA of the CDR3: TGTGCCAGCAGTGAAGCTGCCAGACTAGCACTGAGCTCCTACGAGCAGTACTTC.

This clonotype was observed many times. The V and J genes are TRBV12-3 or TRBV12-4 and TRBJ1-1; D remains ambiguous. The CDR3 length is 13 residues. Trimming removed 6 bases from V and 1 base from J, with 9 bases in between. CDR3 amino acids: CASSSNGNTEAFF. As DNA, the CDR3 is TGTGCCAGCAGCTCGAACGGGAACACTGAAGCTTTCTTT.

There are many counts of this clonotype. The V and J genes are TRBV5-1 and TRBJ1-1, with D maybe TRBD1 (6 bases). Per the germline V gene, CDR1 is SGHRS and CDR2 is YFSETQ. The CDR3 is 13 residues long. Trimming pared 7 bases from V and 4 bases from J, leaving 14 bases between. The CDR3 DNA sequence: TGCGCCAGCCAACTACGGGGGGCCACTGAAGCTTTCTTT. It translates to CASQLRGATEAFF.

In nucleotides, the CDR3 is TGTGCCAGCAGCTTAAAGGGGAGTCATTTAGGCGGGGGCACAGATACGCAGTATTTT. Residues: CASSLKGSHLGGGTDTQYF. The V gene is TRBV7-3, the J gene TRBJ2-3; D might be TRBD2 (6 bases). Germline CDR1 SGHTA, CDR2 FQGTGA. Trimming removed 1 base at V and 1 base at J, with 21 bases between. The CDR3 length is 19 residues.

The table lists this clonotype with many counts. The J gene is TRBJ2-5, the V gene TRBV15; TRBD1 might be the D (6 bases). The CDR3 extends over 16 amino acids. Trimming removed 0 bases at V and 0 bases at J, with 11 bases between. Germline V CDR1 and CDR2: LNHNV, YYDKDF (reference sequence). The CDR3 DNA reads TGTGCCACCAGCAGAGATTGGAGGACAGACCAAGAGACCCAGTACTTC. Its translation: CATSRDWRTDQETQYF.

In its sample, this clonotype was seen a few times. This chain uses TRBV20-1 with TRBJ2-2; 11 bases fit TRBD2. With 2 bases clipped from V and 8 bases from J, the junction kept 19 bases outside the gene matches. Germline V CDR1 and CDR2: DFQATT, SNEGSKA (reference sequence). CDR3 length equals 19 residues. CDR3 nucleotide sequence: TGCAGTGCTAGAAGCCTCTCTGCGACTAGCGGGACCCGGGTTGGGGAGCTGTTTTTT. It translates to CSARSLSATSGTRVGELFF.

Many counts were recorded for this clonotype. This chain connects TRBV12-3 or TRBV12-4 to TRBJ1-6; possibly TRBD1 for D (6 bases). The length of the CDR3 is 14 residues. Trimming took 7 bases from V and 6 from J, leaving 13 bases between them. The CDR3 reads CASTRQDFNSPLHF. In DNA form, the CDR3 reads TGTGCCAGCACCAGACAGGACTTTAATTCACCCCTCCACTTT.

This clonotype was seen at least ten times. The J gene is TRBJ1-5, the V gene TRBV6-1; D is possibly TRBD1 (6 bases). The CDR3 extends over 18 amino acids. V was cut by 6 bases and J by 1 base, with 22 bases left in between. The germline V gene has CDR1 MNHNS and CDR2 SASEGT. In DNA form, the CDR3 reads TGTGCCAGCAGGCACCACCCCTCGAAAACAGGGAGCAATCAGCCCCAGCATTTT. This gives the protein CASRHHPSKTGSNQPQHF.

This clonotype was recorded a few times. This chain connects TRBV29-1 to TRBJ2-7; 10 nucleotides match TRBD2. This CDR3 comprises 15 residues. Trimming took 3 bases from V and 2 from J; bases not matched to a gene: 7. CDR1 is SQVTM and CDR2 is ANQGSEA in the germline V gene. The CDR3 region is CSVDTTSGETYEQYF. CDR3 sequence (DNA): TGCAGCGTTGACACCACTAGCGGGGAGACCTACGAGCAGTACTTC.

The V call is TRBV29-1, the J call TRBJ2-1, with D perhaps TRBD1 or TRBD2 (5 bases each). The V and J ends lost 4 bases and 11 bases respectively, with 21 bases between them. This CDR3 contains 14 residues. The V gene's germline CDR1 is SQVTM and CDR2 ANQGSEA. This CDR3 is CSVGRIRDGRKQFF. The CDR3 DNA reads TGCAGCGTTGGGCGGATCCGGGACGGACGCAAGCAGTTCTTC.

There are many counts of this clonotype. This chain links TRBV7-3 with TRBJ1-4; D gene uncertain. CDR3 length equals 17 residues. Per germline, CDR1 SGHTA and CDR2 FQGTGA. Trimming shortened V by 2 bases and J by 12 bases, and 25 bases separated the two germline ends. In DNA, the CDR3 is TGTGCCAGCAGCTTATTAAATGGGCCAGCTCTTTCAGAGGAACTGTTTTTT. Translating it yields CASSLLNGPALSEELFF.

The sample holds one count of this clonotype. The chain links TRBV11-2 to TRBJ2-1; 9 bases match TRBD2. V was clipped by 5 bases and J by 4 bases; unmatched bases: 6. The CDR3 is 15 amino acids. Germline CDR1 and CDR2: SGHAT and FQNNGV. The CDR3 nucleotides are TGTGCCAGCAGCCCCCTCAGCGGGAGGTACAATGAGCAGTTCTTC. Translation gives CASSPLSGRYNEQFF.

The V call is TRBV6-2 or TRBV6-3, the J call TRBJ2-2, with 7 bases aligning to TRBD2. Germline trimming cut 4 bases from V and 4 bases from J; bases unmatched to any gene: 6. In germline, CDR1 is MNHEY, CDR2 SVGEGT. This CDR3 contains 15 residues. The CDR3 DNA reads as TGTGCCAGCAGTTCCCTAGCGGCAATCACCGGGGAGCTGTTTTTT. It is translated as CASSSLAAITGELFF.

The chain links TRBV12-3 or TRBV12-4 to TRBJ2-3, with 16 bases lining up with TRBD2. The CDR3 sequence is 18 residues long. V gave up 2 bases and J gave up 5 bases; unmatched junction bases: 7. CDR3 amino acids: CASSLPGLAGGRGDTQYF. Here the CDR3 DNA reads TGTGCCAGCAGTTTACCGGGACTAGCGGGAGGGAGAGGAGATACGCAGTATTTT.

V usage is TRBV12-5 and J usage is TRBJ1-1; D is possibly TRBD1 (6 bases). This CDR3 has 12 amino acids. Germline V gives CDR1 LGHNT, CDR2 FRNRAP. The V end was cut by 6 bases, the J end by 5 bases, with 10 bases between. The CDR3 DNA reads as TGTGCTAGTGGAGGAGGGGGTACTGAAGCTTTCTTT. Amino acids: CASGGGGTEAFF.

The V gene is TRBV29-1, the J gene TRBJ2-7; D is unclear. The CDR3 sequence is 13 residues long. Per the germline V gene, CDR1 is SQVTM and CDR2 is ANQGSEA. Trimming removed 0 bases from V and 3 bases from J, with 9 bases in between. In nucleotides, the CDR3 is TGCAGCGTTGAAGAGTCGCTAGGCTACGAGCAGTACTTC. It encodes CSVEESLGYEQYF.

This clonotype has at least ten counts. The J gene is TRBJ2-7, the V gene TRBV12-3 or TRBV12-4; 8 bases map to TRBD2. The V and J ends lost 5 bases and 3 bases, in that order; junction bases with no gene match: 9. The CDR3 covers 15 residues. This CDR3 is CASSISSGTLYEQYF. The CDR3 DNA reads TGTGCCAGCAGTATCAGTAGCGGGACCCTCTACGAGCAGTACTTC.

The table lists this clonotype with a few counts. CDR3 in DNA: TGTGCCAGCATGGGCGATTCCTACGAGCAGTACTTC. It codes for CASMGDSYEQYF. This rearrangement joins TRBV2 to TRBJ2-7; no definite D call. Germline assignment: CDR1 SNHLY and CDR2 FYNNEI. Trimming shortened V by 7 bases and J by 1 base, and 8 bases separated the two germline ends. The length of the CDR3 is 12 residues.

The V and J genes are TRBV3-1 and TRBJ2-7; perhaps TRBD2 as D (6 bases). The CDR3 has 19 residues. Germline V gives CDR1 LGHDT, CDR2 YNNKEL (reference sequence). Trimming stripped 0 bases from V and 7 bases from J, with 28 bases between. For the CDR3, the DNA is TGTGCCAGCAGCCAAGATCGAGGACTATCGGGAAGCCCTACTAGGGAGCAGTACTTC. It codes for CASSQDRGLSGSPTREQYF.

This chain links TRBV5-1 with TRBJ1-3; tentatively, D is TRBD1 (5 bases). V shed 3 bases and J shed 3 bases, with 10 bases lying between them. CDR3 size: 14 residues. CDR1 and CDR2 from the germline V gene are SGHRS and YFSETQ. The CDR3 sequence is CASSSATDGNTIYF. The CDR3 region has the DNA TGCGCCAGCAGCTCGGCGACAGATGGAAACACCATATATTTT.

The rearrangement links TRBV5-6 to TRBJ2-7, with a possible D match to TRBD1 (5 bases). There are 14 residues in the CDR3. Germline CDR1 and CDR2: SGHDT and YYEEEE. V gave up 2 bases and J gave up 2 bases, with 11 bases separating them. As DNA, the CDR3 is TGTGCCAGCAGCTTAACGCGACAGCCCTACGAGCAGTACTTC. As protein: CASSLTRQPYEQYF.

This clonotype was recorded many times. This sequence joins TRBV20-1 and TRBJ2-7; D is unresolved. Deletions cut 3 bases from V and 2 bases from J, with 8 bases between. The CDR3 is 12 residues long. In germline, CDR1 is DFQATT, CDR2 SNEGSKA (reference sequence). CDR3 protein: CSARRPAYEQYF. As DNA, the CDR3 is TGCAGTGCTAGGAGGCCCGCCTACGAGCAGTACTTC.

The sample holds one count of this clonotype. The rearrangement links TRBV28 to TRBJ2-3, with D hard to call. Germline V gene sequence: CDR1 MDHEN, CDR2 SYDVKM. This CDR3 comprises 13 residues. V lost 5 bases to trimming and J lost 4 bases, with 10 bases between them. Here the CDR3 reads CASSDPASDTQYF. In DNA form, the CDR3 reads TGTGCCAGCAGTGACCCCGCGTCAGATACGCAGTATTTT.

V gene TRBV30 combines with J gene TRBJ2-7; D gene uncertain. In germline, CDR1 is GTSNPN, CDR2 SVGIG (reference sequence). Trimming shortened V by 3 bases and J by 3 bases, and 9 bases separated the two germline ends. The CDR3 loop spans 12 amino acids. The CDR3 DNA reads TGTGCCTGGAGCCGGAAGTTCTACGAGCAGTACTTC. Its protein product is CAWSRKFYEQYF.

This clonotype was counted many times. The chain combines TRBV7-8 with TRBJ2-7, with D maybe TRBD1 (5 bases). From germline, CDR1 is SGHVS and CDR2 FQNEAQ. The CDR3 is 15 residues long. V gave up 5 bases and J gave up 2 bases, with 16 bases separating them. For the CDR3, the DNA is TGTGCCAGCAGCCAATTACAGGTAGATCCCTACGAGCAGTACTTC. As protein: CASSQLQVDPYEQYF.

This clonotype appeared a few times. The chain has TRBV20-1 and TRBJ2-5; 8 bases match TRBD2. Germline CDR1 DFQATT, CDR2 SNEGSKA (reference sequence). Unmatched junction bases numbered 10, after V lost 7 bases and J lost 3 bases. The CDR3 runs to 14 residues. The CDR3 nucleotides read TGCAGTGTACCAGCGGGAGCCACAAAAGAGACCCAGTACTTC. It specifies CSVPAGATKETQYF.